One and the same sample provided the 5 T cell receptor beta chains below, sequenced in a study of tumor and adjacent non-tumor tissue in lung cancer. A modified ARM-PCR protocol with three rounds of nested PCR amplified TCRbeta. One entry per CDR3 protein, called by TCRdb with MiXCR from the multiplex PCR reads. The table records approximately 90,000 distinct CDR3 sequences, roughly 62% of them present only once. The template was RNA from unsorted bulk tissue. The sequenced sample was lung tumor tissue. These receptors all come from a man between 65 and 79 years old with non-small cell lung cancer.

Concerning this clonotype: The junction differs from germline at one of its ends, possibly a read error. This rearrangement joins TRBV11-2 to TRBJ2-7; D call uncertain. CDR3 length: 11 amino acids. CDR1 is SGHAT, CDR2 FQNNGV, per germline. Here the CDR3 DNA reads TGTGCCAGCAGCTTAGGGCATGAGCAGTATTTC. Its translation is CASSLGHEQYF.

For this clonotype: This may stem from a read error, because a much larger clone lies one nucleotide away. The CDR3 loop is CASGSNREGMNTEAFF. CDR3 bases: TGTGCCAGCGGCTCTAATAGGGAAGGGATGAACACTGAAGCTTTCTTT. The chain recombines TRBV13 with TRBJ1-1, with D hard to call. The germline CDR1 and CDR2 sequences are PRHDT and FYEKMQ (reference sequence). The ends were cut back, 8 bases at V and 0 bases at J, with 19 bases in the middle. This CDR3 is built from 16 residues.

This clonotype was seen a single time. A read error may account for a junction end that differs from germline. CDR3 protein: CASSLPSLDEHFF. The CDR3, as DNA: TGTGCCAGCAGCTTACCAAGTCTGGATGAGCACTTCTTC. J is TRBJ2-1 and V is TRBV11-2; D ambiguous. From germline, CDR1 is SGHAT and CDR2 FQNNGV. The CDR3 extends over 13 amino acids. The full variable domain, in which reference TRBV11-2 and TRBJ2-1 provide the parts outside the CDR3, is EAGVAQSPRYKIIEKRQSVAFWCNPISGHATLYWYQQILGQGPKLLIQFQNNGVVDDSQLPKDRFSAERLKGVDSTLKIQPAKLEDSAVYLCASSLPSLDEHFFGPGTRLTVL.

Worth noting for this clonotype: Without the conserved terminal phenylalanine or tryptophan, this CDR3 likely stems from a read error. It is unclear where the CDR3 begins or ends on the DNA, so no DNA is shown, and the CDR3 is as TCRdb lists it. The chain joins TRBV5-1 to TRBJ2-1; no check of the table's D call, TRBD2, against the DNA was made. CDR1 and CDR2 (germline): SGHRS, YFSETQ. 11 amino acids form the CDR3, both terminal residues included. The CDR3: CASSAGGERFV.

On this clonotype itself: A much larger clone differs from this one at a single base, so this may be a read error. It is unclear where the CDR3 begins or ends on the DNA, so no DNA is shown, and the CDR3 is as TCRdb lists it. The chain has TRBV5-6 and TRBJ1-1. The CDR3 numbers 15 amino acids, ends counted. Germline CDR1 is SGHDT and CDR2 is YYEEEE. This chain's CDR3 is CASSFGNGGTTEAFF.